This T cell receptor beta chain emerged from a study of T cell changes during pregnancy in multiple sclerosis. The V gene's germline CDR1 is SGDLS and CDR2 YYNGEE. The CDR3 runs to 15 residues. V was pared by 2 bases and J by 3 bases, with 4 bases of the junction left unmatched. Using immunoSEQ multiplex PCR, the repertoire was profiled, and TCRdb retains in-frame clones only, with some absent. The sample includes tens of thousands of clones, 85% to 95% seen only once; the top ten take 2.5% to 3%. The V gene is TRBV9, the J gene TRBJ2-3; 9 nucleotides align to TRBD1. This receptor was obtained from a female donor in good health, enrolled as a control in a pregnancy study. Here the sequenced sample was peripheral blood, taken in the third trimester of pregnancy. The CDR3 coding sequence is TGTGCCAGCAGCGTGGCGACAGGGGGAACAGATACGCAGTATTTT. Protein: CASSVATGGTDTQYF.